This is a list of T cell receptor beta chains from one sample in a study of blood T cell repertoires in COVID-19. This table comes from immunoSEQ multiplex PCR, and its TCRdb copy is limited to in-frame clones, with some not included. Of a few hundred thousand clones in the sample, roughly 80% were seen once. Sample: peripheral blood. The receptors derive from a man aged 55 to 70 who had recovered from COVID-19. CDR3s include the opening cysteine and the closing phenylalanine or tryptophan. The D gene is left open where the match is weak. Some rows have no size entry. The others give once, few or many, or a class for an expanded clone.

d_call,clone_size,v_call,j_call,cdr3_aa,cdr3_nt
.,once,TRBV7-9,TRBJ2-6,CASSFTHSSSGANVLTF,TGTGCCAGCAGCTTTACCCACTCTAGCTCTGGGGCCAACGTCCTGACTTTC
.,.,TRBV5-6,TRBJ2-7,CASSLFTGFYEQYF,TGTGCCAGCAGCTTGTTCACAGGGTTCTACGAGCAGTACTTC
.,.,TRBV4-1,TRBJ2-3,CASSQEVGGSLGDTQYF,TGCGCCAGCAGCCAAGAGGTGGGAGGCTCCTTGGGAGATACGCAGTATTTT
.,.,TRBV6-5,TRBJ2-7,CASIGASSYEQYF,TGTGCCAGCATTGGGGCTAGCTCCTACGAGCAGTACTTC
TRBD2,.,TRBV6-5,TRBJ2-2,CASGGGTSFTGELFF,TGTGCCAGCGGGGGGGGGACCAGCTTCACCGGGGAGCTGTTTTTT
TRBD1,.,TRBV9,TRBJ2-3,CASSVAGTGGTDTQYF,TGTGCCAGCAGCGTAGCCGGGACAGGGGGGACAGATACGCAGTATTTT
TRBD1,.,TRBV19,TRBJ1-5,CASSMTGDSNQPQHF,TGTGCCAGTAGTATGACAGGGGATAGCAATCAGCCCCAGCATTTT
.,.,TRBV6-1,TRBJ1-5,CASSEGRVDQPQHF,TGTGCCAGCAGTGAAGGGAGGGTAGATCAGCCCCAGCATTTT
TRBD1,.,TRBV5-1,TRBJ2-7,CASSLGRGKTYEQYF,TGCGCCAGCAGCTTGGGCAGGGGGAAAACCTACGAGCAGTACTTC
.,.,TRBV30,TRBJ1-3,CAWSVLDGNTIYF,TGTGCCTGGAGTGTACTTGATGGAAACACCATATATTTT
.,.,TRBV6-5,TRBJ2-7,CASSYSSSGVEQYF,TGTGCCAGCAGTTACTCGAGTTCCGGGGTCGAGCAGTACTTC
TRBD1,.,TRBV6-5,TRBJ1-5,CASSSRQGTQPQHF,TGTGCCAGCAGCTCCCGACAGGGTACGCAGCCCCAGCATTTT